Included here is one T cell receptor beta chain sequence, with context. What it binds is unknown. This entry belongs to a study of cytomegalovirus exposure and HLA in healthy donors. Study outcomes and limitations: Because they were indistinguishable, some V segments, including TRBV6-2 and TRBV6-3, were excluded.

The primer mix had 60 Vbeta and 13 Jbeta primers. Data came from immunoSEQ multiplex PCR; TCRdb stores just in-frame clones and leaves some out. The table shows roughly 100,000 clones, with 75% to 85% occurring only once. The CDR3 consists of 13 residues. In germline, CDR1 is GTSNPN, CDR2 SVGIG (reference sequence). V was pared by 0 bases and J by 8 bases, with 6 bases of the junction left unmatched. The receptor comes from a young man in good health and CMV-seropositive. The V call is TRBV30, the J call TRBJ1-1, with 7 bases identical to TRBD1. The sample comprised PBMCs. CDR3 nucleotides: TGTGCCTGGAGTGTACAGACCAGGGGGGAAGCTTTCTTT. Amino acid sequence: CAWSVQTRGEAFF.